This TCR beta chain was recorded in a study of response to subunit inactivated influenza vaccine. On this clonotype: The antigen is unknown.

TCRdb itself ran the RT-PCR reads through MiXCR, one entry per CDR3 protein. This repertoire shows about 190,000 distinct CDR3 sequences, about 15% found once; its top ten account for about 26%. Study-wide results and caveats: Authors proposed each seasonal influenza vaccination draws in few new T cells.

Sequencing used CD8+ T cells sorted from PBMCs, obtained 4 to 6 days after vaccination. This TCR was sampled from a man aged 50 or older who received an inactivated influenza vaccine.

The CDR3 protein is CASSVGGSDTQYF. CDR3 bases: TGTGCCAGCAGCGTAGGGGGCTCAGATACGCAGTATTTT. V usage is TRBV12-3 or TRBV12-4 and J usage is TRBJ2-3; TRBD1 aligns across 7 bases. This CDR3 has 13 amino acids. The V and J ends lost 6 bases and 4 bases, in that order; junction bases with no gene match: 4.